Detailed here is one TCR beta chain. The antigen is undetermined. This sample also contains other DNA sequences that code for the same CDR3. The data were taken from a study of shared clonotypes between healthy human individuals. General study points: Relative to their counterparts shared across all four donors, non-shared clonotypes exhibited diminished generation probabilities. Owing to a small donor count, the genetic and exposure-history diversity represented was limited.

The table came from immunoSEQ multiplex PCR; TCRdb's copy has only in-frame clones and leaves some out. The top ten hold 0.39% of the sample, which has about 2.3 million clones, approximately 93% seen once. Among the donors, all were Caucasian adults who lived in Nashville, Tennessee. The V gene's germline CDR1 is SGHAT and CDR2 FQDESV (reference sequence). CDR3 length equals 16 residues. The J segment lost 3 bases and the V segment lost 3 bases, leaving 4 bases of the junction unmatched. The origin of this receptor is a man aged 18-30 years in good health. Some clones in this sample may be carry-over from other donors' samples. The sample was naive CD4+ T cells from PBMCs. Stated subset: CD45RA+ positively selected. The gene calls are TRBV11-1 and TRBJ2-3; 12 positions match TRBD1. The CDR3 DNA follows: TGTGCCAGCAGCTTGGGGGACAGGGGGCGGACAGATACGCAGTATTTT. Translating it yields CASSLGDRGRTDTQYF.